The 15 T cell receptor beta chains in this list originate from one sample, sequenced in a study of response to subunit inactivated influenza vaccine. TCRdb re-analysed the RT-PCR reads in MiXCR, keeping a single row per CDR3 protein. The repertoire holds under 750,000 distinct CDR3 sequences, 12% seen once, with roughly 10% in the top ten. Sequencing was performed on PBMCs from blood, taken on the day of vaccination. The receptors originated from a man aged 50-59 years who received an inactivated influenza vaccine.

In its sample, this clonotype was seen a few times. V is TRBV20-1 and J is TRBJ1-1; D perhaps matches TRBD1 (5 bases). Trimming cost V 4 bases and J 1 base, with 7 bases left between them. In germline, CDR1 is DFQATT, CDR2 SNEGSKA (reference sequence). The CDR3 is 12 residues long. This chain's CDR3 is CSAKTANTEAFF. CDR3 DNA sequence: TGCAGTGCTAAGACAGCGAACACTGAAGCTTTCTTT.

This clonotype was picked up a small number of times. The junction departs from the called germline gene at one end, perhaps through a read error. CDR3 residues: CASSLGLAEGETQYF. The CDR3 DNA is TGCGCCAGCAGTTTGGGACTAGCGGAAGGAGAGACCCAGTACTTC. The rearrangement links TRBV5-1 to TRBJ2-5; 11 bases match TRBD2. CDR3 length: 15 amino acids. Germline CDR1 is SGHRS and CDR2 is YFSETQ.

This clonotype was seen a handful of times. The V gene is TRBV2, the J gene TRBJ2-6; D is unresolved. Germline assignment: CDR1 SNHLY and CDR2 FYNNEI. This CDR3 contains 15 residues. V was shortened by 5 bases and J by 0 bases, with 8 bases between the two germline ends. As DNA, the CDR3 is TGTGCCAGCAGTTTTATGAACTCTGGGGCCAACGTCCTGACTTTC. Amino acid sequence: CASSFMNSGANVLTF. The variable domain in full, with the rest retrieved from reference TRBV2 and TRBJ2-6, is EPEVTQTPSHQVTQMGQEVILRCVPISNHLYFYWYRQILGQKVEFLVSFYNNEISEKSEIFDDQFSVERPDGSNFTLKIRSTKLEDSAMYFCASSFMNSGANVLTFGAGSRLTVL.

The chain uses TRBV7-9 and TRBJ2-5, with D possibly called TRBD1 or TRBD2 (7 bases each). CDR1 and CDR2 from the germline V gene are SEHNR and FQNEAQ (reference sequence). V was cut by 1 base and J by 5 bases, with 17 bases left in between. The CDR3 runs to 16 residues. The CDR3 coding sequence is TGTGCCAGCAGCTTAGGGGGCGGGGGACAGCACGAGACCCAGTACTTC. Protein: CASSLGGGGQHETQYF.

This chain uses TRBV20-1 with TRBJ2-5, with D maybe TRBD2 (7 bases). Trimming removed 4 bases at V and 4 bases at J, with 16 bases between. The CDR3 spans 14 residues. The germline V gene encodes CDR1 DFQATT and CDR2 SNEGSKA (reference sequence). The CDR3 spells CSAIGAGEGETQYF. In DNA, the CDR3 is TGCAGTGCTATCGGGGCAGGGGAGGGAGAGACCCAGTACTTC.

The chain couples TRBV9 to TRBJ2-5; 8 nucleotides align to TRBD2. Germline values: CDR1 SGDLS, CDR2 YYNGEE. V dropped 7 bases and J dropped 5; count of bases not matched to a gene: 10. CDR3 length: 14 amino acids. The CDR3 sequence: CASGAGGFVETQYF. CDR3 DNA: TGTGCCAGCGGGGCGGGGGGTTTTGTGGAGACCCAGTACTTC.

This clonotype was seen only a few times. This chain connects TRBV7-2 to TRBJ1-1, with 9 nucleotides matching TRBD1. Germline loops: CDR1 SGHTA, CDR2 FQGNSA. The V segment lost 7 bases and the J segment 5 bases; nucleotides outside the gene matches: 5. CDR3 size: 13 residues. CDR3 in amino acids: CASILDRGTEAFF. Here the CDR3 DNA reads TGTGCCAGCATCCTAGACAGGGGGACTGAAGCTTTCTTT.

There are many counts of this clonotype. At one end the junction does not follow the germline gene, possibly because of a read error. The V and J genes are TRBV18 and TRBJ2-5; 9 positions match TRBD1. There are 13 residues in the CDR3. Per the germline V gene, CDR1 is KGHSH and CDR2 is LQKENI. The CDR3, as DNA: TGCGCCAGCAGCCCCGGACAGGGGGAGACCCAGTACTTC. Translating gives CASSPGQGETQYF.

In this sample, this clonotype turned up many times. At one end the junction does not follow the germline gene, possibly because of a read error. The V gene is TRBV5-5, the J gene TRBJ2-1; 9 bases align to TRBD2. The length of the CDR3 is 14 residues. Germline CDR1 reads SGHKS; CDR2 reads YYEKEE (reference sequence). The CDR3 sequence: CASSFGGAAGGEIF. The CDR3 DNA follows: TGTGCCAGCAGCTTCGGGGGTGCAGCGGGAGGAGAAATCTTC.

This clonotype has only a few counts. The chain has TRBV7-2 and TRBJ1-1; 8 bases agree with TRBD1. CDR3 length equals 15 residues. Germline V gives CDR1 SGHTA, CDR2 FQGNSA. V dropped 4 bases and J dropped 4; count of bases not matched to a gene: 8. The CDR3 region is CASSSKTGEVTEAFF. CDR3 nucleotides: TGTGCCAGCAGCTCCAAGACAGGGGAGGTCACTGAAGCTTTCTTT.

This clonotype was recorded at least ten times. This chain links TRBV12-3 or TRBV12-4 with TRBJ2-2; D perhaps matches TRBD2 (5 bases). CDR3 length equals 15 residues. Trimming shortened V by 3 bases and J by 4 bases, and 12 bases separated the two germline ends. The CDR3 loop is CASSFAGPSTGELFF. For the CDR3, the DNA is TGTGCCAGCAGTTTTGCGGGCCCCAGCACCGGGGAGCTGTTTTTT.

The genes are TRBV5-1 and TRBJ2-1; D possibly corresponds to TRBD2 (5 bases). The CDR3 loop spans 14 amino acids. With 0 bases removed from V and 10 bases from J, the gap between germline ends came to 14 bases. Germline CDR1 and CDR2: SGHRS and YFSETQ. The CDR3 loop reads CASSLGGSGEEQFF. The CDR3 DNA reads TGCGCCAGCAGCTTGGGTGGGTCCGGGGAGGAGCAGTTCTTC. Based on the CDR3 plus reference TRBV5-1 and TRBJ2-1, the full variable domain is KAGVTQTPRYLIKTRGQQVTLSCSPISGHRSVSWYQQTPGQGLQFLFEYFSETQRNKGNFPGRFSGRQFSNSRSEMNVSTLELGDSALYLCASSLGGSGEEQFFGPGTRLTVL.

The chain carries TRBV6-2 or TRBV6-3 and TRBJ2-3; 9 nucleotides align to TRBD1. The germline CDR1 and CDR2 sequences are MNHEY and SVGEGT. The CDR3 covers 15 residues. With V trimmed by 7 bases and J by 4 bases, 9 bases remained unmatched. CDR3: CASNTGQGLSDTQYF. CDR3 DNA: TGTGCCAGCAATACAGGACAGGGGCTTTCAGATACGCAGTATTTT.

V is TRBV20-1 and J is TRBJ2-1; 9 positions match TRBD1. The ends lost 1 base at V and 7 bases at J; junction bases unmatched: 5. This CDR3 contains 14 residues. Germline CDR1 is DFQATT and CDR2 is SNEGSKA (reference sequence). This CDR3 reads CSARAVQGANEQFF. The CDR3 DNA is TGCAGTGCTAGAGCAGTACAGGGGGCAAATGAGCAGTTCTTC.

This clonotype was found a few times. The CDR3 sequence is CASSLALARDLETQYF. The DNA for the CDR3 is TGCGCCAGCAGCTTGGCCCTAGCGCGCGACTTGGAGACCCAGTACTTC. This chain links TRBV5-1 with TRBJ2-5; TRBD2 might be the D (6 bases). There are 16 residues in the CDR3. V lost 0 bases to trimming and J lost 5 bases, with 17 bases between them. Germline CDR1 reads SGHRS; CDR2 reads YFSETQ.